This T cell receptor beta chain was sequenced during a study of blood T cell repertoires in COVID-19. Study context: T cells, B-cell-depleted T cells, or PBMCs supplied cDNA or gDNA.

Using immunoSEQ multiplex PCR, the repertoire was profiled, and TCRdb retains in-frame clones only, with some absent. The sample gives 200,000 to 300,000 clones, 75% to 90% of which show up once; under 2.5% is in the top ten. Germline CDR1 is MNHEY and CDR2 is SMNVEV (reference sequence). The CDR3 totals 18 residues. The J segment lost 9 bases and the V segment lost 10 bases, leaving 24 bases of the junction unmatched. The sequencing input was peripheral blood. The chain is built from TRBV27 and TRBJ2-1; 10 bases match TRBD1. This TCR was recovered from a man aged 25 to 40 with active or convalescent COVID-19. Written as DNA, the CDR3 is TGTGCCACCCTCGGGGGGGTGTCGGGGACAGGGGAGGCGGGTGAGCAGTTCTTC. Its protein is CATLGGVSGTGEAGEQFF.